The following is a T cell receptor (beta chain) sequence with its context. TCRdb processed the RT-PCR reads anew with MiXCR; each CDR3 protein has one entry. The sample has about 700,000 distinct CDR3 sequences, 14% seen once; the top ten hold roughly 4%. The TCR sequence derives from a female donor in good health, serving as a healthy control. The sequencing sample was made of memory CD4+ T cells from blood.

The CDR3 sequence is CASSYSKDRGQETQYF. The CDR3 DNA sequence: TGTGCCAGCAGTTACTCGAAGGACAGGGGACAAGAGACCCAGTACTTC. The chain employs TRBV6-6 and TRBJ2-5; 9 positions match TRBD1. The CDR3 totals 16 residues. V was clipped by 0 bases and J by 2 bases; unmatched bases: 4. The germline V gene has CDR1 MNHNY and CDR2 SVGAGI (reference sequence).